This is a list of T cell receptor beta chains from one sample in a study of OX40 agonist ivuxolimab in advanced cancers. The data were produced by immunoSEQ multiplex PCR, yet TCRdb's version contains in-frame clones alone and is incomplete. The sample shows over 60,000 clones, roughly 90% of them seen only once. This material consisted of CD4+ or CD8+ T cells sorted from blood, taken in a trial of the OX40 agonist ivuxolimab. The receptors derive from an adult with an advanced solid tumor such as melanoma, head and neck, liver or kidney cancer. Each CDR3 is given with its conserved first and last residue. Each record gives: V gene, J gene, D gene, clone size, CDR3 DNA, CDR3 protein. The D gene is left open where the match is weak. Not every row has a clone size; where given, it reads once, few, many or a size class.

>TRBV27|TRBJ1-2|-|-
TGTGCCAGCAGAGAACAGGGTGGCTATGGCTACACCTTC
CASREQGGYGYTF
>TRBV5-1|TRBJ2-7|-|-
TGCGCCAGCAGCTTAGAACCCCAGGGTCGGGGGGAGCAGTACTTC
CASSLEPQGRGEQYF
>TRBV27|TRBJ2-7|TRBD2|-
TGTGCCAGCAGTTCGCGACTAGCGGGGGGCCTAGGGCTCGAGCAGTACTTC
CASSSRLAGGLGLEQYF
>TRBV14|TRBJ2-1|TRBD2|-
TGTGCCAGCAGCCAAGTGGGTAGCGGGGGCTACAATGAGCAGTTCTTC
CASSQVGSGGYNEQFF
>TRBV18|TRBJ2-3|TRBD1|-
TGTGCCAGCTCACCACTTCGGGACAGGGGCACAGATACGCAGTATTTT
CASSPLRDRGTDTQYF
>TRBV9|TRBJ2-6|TRBD1|once
TGTGCCAGCAGCCTAGGGGGGACAGGGTCTTCTGGGGCCAACGTCCTGACTTTC
CASSLGGTGSSGANVLTF
>TRBV2|TRBJ2-7|-|-
TGTGCCAGCAGTGAACCCCCACTCCCCTACGAGCAGTACTTC
CASSEPPLPYEQYF
>TRBV6-5|TRBJ1-2|-|-
TGTGCCAGCAGGACCGGAGGCTATGGCTACACCTTC
CASRTGGYGYTF
>TRBV7-8|TRBJ2-1|-|once
TGTGCCAGCAGCCCTCGACCGAGTGTTTTTGAGGGTGAGCAGTTCTTC
CASSPRPSVFEGEQFF
>TRBV2|TRBJ1-5|-|-
TGTGCCAGCAGTGGCTCCAGGGAAGGGGCCCAGCATTTT
CASSGSREGAQHF
>TRBV19|TRBJ2-5|-|-
TGTGCCACCGCTGCAGCGGCCTTGGGACGAGAGACCCAGTACTTC
CATAAAALGRETQYF
>TRBV19|TRBJ2-4|-|-
TGTGCCAGTAGTGGGGGGACAGCCCAAGCCAAAAACATTCAGTACTTC
CASSGGTAQAKNIQYF
>TRBV5-4|TRBJ2-1|-|once
TGTGCCAGCAGCACCACCAACAATGAGCAGTTCTTC
CASSTTNNEQFF
>TRBV10-2|TRBJ2-1|TRBD1|-
TGCGCCAGCAGGGGGGACAGGGGAGGGATTAGCTCCTACAATGAGCAGTTCTTC
CASRGDRGGISSYNEQFF
>TRBV7-9|TRBJ2-7|-|-
TGTGCCAGCAGCTCCCGGACTTACGAGCAGTACTTC
CASSSRTYEQYF
>TRBV5-6|TRBJ1-1|-|-
TGTGCCAGCAACCGCCCCGGTCGGGACACTGAAGCTTTCTTT
CASNRPGRDTEAFF
>TRBV27|TRBJ2-5|-|once
TGTGCCAGCAGTTTTGGCGGGGGCCGGGAGACCCAGTACTTC
CASSFGGGRETQYF
>TRBV27|TRBJ2-7|-|once
TGTGCCAGCAGTTTAGGAACTACTCCGGGCGAGCAGTACTTC
CASSLGTTPGEQYF
>TRBV30|TRBJ1-5|-|-
TGTGCCTGGAGTTTGGAGGGGGGTCAGCCCCAGCATTTT
CAWSLEGGQPQHF
>TRBV6-1|TRBJ2-7|-|-
TGTGCCAGCAGTTCGCTAGGGACAAGCTCCTACGAGCAGTACTTC
CASSSLGTSSYEQYF
>TRBV2|TRBJ1-2|TRBD1|-
TGTGCCAGCAGTCAAACACAGGGGGTGGTAGGTGGCTACACCTTC
CASSQTQGVVGGYTF
>TRBV6-6|TRBJ2-7|-|-
TGTGCCAGCAGTTACTCCTCAGGCTCCTACGAGCAGTACTTC
CASSYSSGSYEQYF
>TRBV19|TRBJ2-7|-|-
TGTGCCAGTACCCCTCGGGACGGAGTCTACGAGCAGTACTTC
CASTPRDGVYEQYF
>TRBV6-5|TRBJ2-3|-|-
TGTGCCAGCAGGGATGGATGGGATACGCAGTATTTT
CASRDGWDTQYF
>TRBV28|TRBJ1-4|-|-
TGTGCCAGCAGTTTATCTCTTGCAACTAATGAAAAACTGTTTTTT
CASSLSLATNEKLFF
>TRBV20-1|TRBJ1-1|-|-
TGCAGTGCCCAAGAGGAAACTGAAGCTTTCTTT
CSAQEETEAFF
>TRBV6-5|TRBJ1-2|-|-
TGTGCCAGCAGTTACTCGGAGGGCAGCAAGAATGGCTACACCTTC
CASSYSEGSKNGYTF
>TRBV6-1|TRBJ1-5|-|-
TGTGCCAGCACCAGGGATAGCAATCAGCCCCAGCATTTT
CASTRDSNQPQHF
>TRBV7-2|TRBJ1-3|TRBD1|-
TGTGCCAGCAGCTTAGGGGGGACAGTTGGCACCATATATTTT
CASSLGGTVGTIYF
>TRBV10-3|TRBJ1-2|-|once
TGTGCCATCAGTGAGTCGACTAACTATGGCTACACCTTC
CAISESTNYGYTF
>TRBV28|TRBJ2-7|TRBD1|-
TGTGCCAGCCAAAAGCCGGGACAGGGCCTCTACGAGCAGTACTTC
CASQKPGQGLYEQYF
>TRBV4-2|TRBJ2-7|TRBD1|-
TGTGCCAGCAGCCCTTCAGGGCAGGGGGCGGACGAGCAGTACTTC
CASSPSGQGADEQYF
>TRBV27|TRBJ2-6|TRBD1|-
TGTGCCAGCAGTTTACGGGGACAGGCACACTCTGGGGCCAACGTCCTGACTTTC
CASSLRGQAHSGANVLTF
>TRBV7-9|TRBJ1-5|-|few
TGTGCCAGCAGCTTAACGGCTGAAGATCAGCCCCAGCATTTT
CASSLTAEDQPQHF
>TRBV5-1|TRBJ1-4|-|-
TGCGCCAGCAGCTTGGCCGTCCCAGGGAGAGGTGAAAAACTGTTTTTT
CASSLAVPGRGEKLFF
>TRBV2|TRBJ1-1|-|-
TGTGCCAGCATAACGGACACTATGACCACTGAAGCTTTCTTT
CASITDTMTTEAFF
>TRBV9|TRBJ2-7|-|-
TGTGCCAGCAGCGACGGGCCCGTGCCCTACGAGCAGTACTTC
CASSDGPVPYEQYF
>TRBV28|TRBJ1-5|TRBD1|few
TGTGCCAGCAGTGGGACAGGGGGCTCGCGGCAGCCCCAGCATTTT
CASSGTGGSRQPQHF
>TRBV30|TRBJ1-1|-|-
TGTGCCTGGACAGGTCTCATGAACACTGAAGCTTTCTTT
CAWTGLMNTEAFF
>TRBV7-2|TRBJ2-2|-|-
TGTGCCAGCAGCCTCCCAAGGACAGTGAACACCGGGGAGCTGTTTTTT
CASSLPRTVNTGELFF
>TRBV10-3|TRBJ1-4|-|-
TGTGCCATCAGTGAGTCTGGGAGTGAAAAACTGTTTTTT
CAISESGSEKLFF
>TRBV11-2|TRBJ1-1|TRBD1|-
TGTGCCAGCAGGAAGGGACAGCCGAACACTGAAGCTTTCTTT
CASRKGQPNTEAFF
>TRBV6-1|TRBJ1-4|-|-
TGTGCCAGCAGTGAATTTCGCCGACGGTGGAACGCAACTAATGAAAAACTGTTTTTT
CASSEFRRRWNATNEKLFF